This T cell receptor (beta chain) came from a study of T-cell reconstitution after alpha-beta-depleted transplantation in children. Unique molecular identifiers were incorporated into the prepared TCRbeta library. TCRdb used MiXCR to reprocess the PCR reads, holding one entry per CDR3 protein. Found here are hundreds of thousands of distinct CDR3 sequences, 10% to 15% of them singletons; the top ten hold about 2.2%. Findings and limits, study-wide: Surviving recipient T cells and thymic progenitors accounted for the high day-60 TCRbeta diversity observed in some patients. At one year after transplant, newly produced T cells mostly accounted for T-cell counts and diversity. By about two months after transplant, alpha-beta T cells reportedly arose from several hundred graft clones that had expanded.

This CDR3 is 15 amino acids long. With 3 bases removed from V and 3 bases from J, the gap between germline ends came to 12 bases. There are many counts of this clonotype. The antigen remains undetermined. The sequence was collected from a male patient aged 10 to 17 who had a stem cell transplant for acute myeloid leukemia, so the T cells may come from the graft donor. The specimen was PBMCs, mostly from graft donor cells, collected 360 days after TCRalphabeta/CD19-depleted stem cell transplant. The rearrangement links TRBV12-3 or TRBV12-4 to TRBJ1-5, with D possibly being TRBD1 (5 bases). The CDR3 DNA sequence: TGTGCCAGCAGTTTTACAGGTCACCTCAATCAGCCCCAGCATTTT. Amino acid sequence: CASSFTGHLNQPQHF.